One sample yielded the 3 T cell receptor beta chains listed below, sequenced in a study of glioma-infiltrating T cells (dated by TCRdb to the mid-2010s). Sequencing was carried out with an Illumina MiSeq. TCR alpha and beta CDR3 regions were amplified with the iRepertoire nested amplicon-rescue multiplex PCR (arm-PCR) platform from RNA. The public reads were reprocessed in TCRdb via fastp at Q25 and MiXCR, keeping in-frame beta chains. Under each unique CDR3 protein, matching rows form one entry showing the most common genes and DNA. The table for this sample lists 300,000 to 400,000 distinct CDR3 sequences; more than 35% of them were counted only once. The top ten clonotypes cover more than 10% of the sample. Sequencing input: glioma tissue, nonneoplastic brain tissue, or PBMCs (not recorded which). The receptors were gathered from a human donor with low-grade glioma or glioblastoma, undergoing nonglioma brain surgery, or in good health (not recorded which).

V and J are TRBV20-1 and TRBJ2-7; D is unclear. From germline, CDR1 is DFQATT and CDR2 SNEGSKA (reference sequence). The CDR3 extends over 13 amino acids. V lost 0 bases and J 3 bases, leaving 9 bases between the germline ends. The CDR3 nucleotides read TGCAGTGCTAGAGACAGGAATCTCTACGAGCAGTACTTC. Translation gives CSARDRNLYEQYF.

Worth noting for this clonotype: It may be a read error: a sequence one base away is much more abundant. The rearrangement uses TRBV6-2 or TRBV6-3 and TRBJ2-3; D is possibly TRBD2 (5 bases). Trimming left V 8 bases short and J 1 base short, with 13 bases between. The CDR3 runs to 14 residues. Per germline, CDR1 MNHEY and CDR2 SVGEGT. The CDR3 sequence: CASFQGLRTDTQYF. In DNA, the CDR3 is TGTGCCAGCTTTCAAGGACTCCGCACAGATACGCAGTATTTT.

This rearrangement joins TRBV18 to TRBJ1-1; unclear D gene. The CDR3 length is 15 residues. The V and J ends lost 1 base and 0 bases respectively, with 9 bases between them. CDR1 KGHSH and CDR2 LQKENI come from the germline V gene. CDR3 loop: CASSPQRQMNTEAFF. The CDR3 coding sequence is TGTGCCAGCTCACCACAGAGACAAATGAACACTGAAGCTTTCTTT.